The subject of this entry is one T cell receptor (beta chain). Antigen: not known. Only in-frame clones appear in the TCRdb table, and some are missing; sequencing was by immunoSEQ multiplex PCR. The data show roughly 77,000 clones, 85% to 95% seen once. The sample originates from a study of cytomegalovirus exposure and HLA in healthy donors. Overall study results and limits: The study labeled more than 150 TCR beta chains cytomegalovirus-associated. A later analysis found first-cohort TCR clusters tended to co-occur in the 130 or so validation repertoires.

The donors were part of the validation cohort, which consisted of approximately 110 subjects and was separate from the first cohort of 666 subjects. The CDR3 length is 15 residues. Germline CDR1 reads SGHDT; CDR2 reads YYEEEE. V lost 4 bases, J lost 6 bases, and 10 bases stayed unmatched. The sequencing input was PBMCs. The chain recombines TRBV5-6 with TRBJ1-5; the match to TRBD1 covers 7 bases. This TCR was sampled from a woman between 18 and 29 years old in good health and CMV-seronegative. CDR3 nucleotides: TGTGCCAGCAGCGTCAGGGGGAAAGGGGCTCAGCCCCAGCATTTT. It yields the protein CASSVRGKGAQPQHF.